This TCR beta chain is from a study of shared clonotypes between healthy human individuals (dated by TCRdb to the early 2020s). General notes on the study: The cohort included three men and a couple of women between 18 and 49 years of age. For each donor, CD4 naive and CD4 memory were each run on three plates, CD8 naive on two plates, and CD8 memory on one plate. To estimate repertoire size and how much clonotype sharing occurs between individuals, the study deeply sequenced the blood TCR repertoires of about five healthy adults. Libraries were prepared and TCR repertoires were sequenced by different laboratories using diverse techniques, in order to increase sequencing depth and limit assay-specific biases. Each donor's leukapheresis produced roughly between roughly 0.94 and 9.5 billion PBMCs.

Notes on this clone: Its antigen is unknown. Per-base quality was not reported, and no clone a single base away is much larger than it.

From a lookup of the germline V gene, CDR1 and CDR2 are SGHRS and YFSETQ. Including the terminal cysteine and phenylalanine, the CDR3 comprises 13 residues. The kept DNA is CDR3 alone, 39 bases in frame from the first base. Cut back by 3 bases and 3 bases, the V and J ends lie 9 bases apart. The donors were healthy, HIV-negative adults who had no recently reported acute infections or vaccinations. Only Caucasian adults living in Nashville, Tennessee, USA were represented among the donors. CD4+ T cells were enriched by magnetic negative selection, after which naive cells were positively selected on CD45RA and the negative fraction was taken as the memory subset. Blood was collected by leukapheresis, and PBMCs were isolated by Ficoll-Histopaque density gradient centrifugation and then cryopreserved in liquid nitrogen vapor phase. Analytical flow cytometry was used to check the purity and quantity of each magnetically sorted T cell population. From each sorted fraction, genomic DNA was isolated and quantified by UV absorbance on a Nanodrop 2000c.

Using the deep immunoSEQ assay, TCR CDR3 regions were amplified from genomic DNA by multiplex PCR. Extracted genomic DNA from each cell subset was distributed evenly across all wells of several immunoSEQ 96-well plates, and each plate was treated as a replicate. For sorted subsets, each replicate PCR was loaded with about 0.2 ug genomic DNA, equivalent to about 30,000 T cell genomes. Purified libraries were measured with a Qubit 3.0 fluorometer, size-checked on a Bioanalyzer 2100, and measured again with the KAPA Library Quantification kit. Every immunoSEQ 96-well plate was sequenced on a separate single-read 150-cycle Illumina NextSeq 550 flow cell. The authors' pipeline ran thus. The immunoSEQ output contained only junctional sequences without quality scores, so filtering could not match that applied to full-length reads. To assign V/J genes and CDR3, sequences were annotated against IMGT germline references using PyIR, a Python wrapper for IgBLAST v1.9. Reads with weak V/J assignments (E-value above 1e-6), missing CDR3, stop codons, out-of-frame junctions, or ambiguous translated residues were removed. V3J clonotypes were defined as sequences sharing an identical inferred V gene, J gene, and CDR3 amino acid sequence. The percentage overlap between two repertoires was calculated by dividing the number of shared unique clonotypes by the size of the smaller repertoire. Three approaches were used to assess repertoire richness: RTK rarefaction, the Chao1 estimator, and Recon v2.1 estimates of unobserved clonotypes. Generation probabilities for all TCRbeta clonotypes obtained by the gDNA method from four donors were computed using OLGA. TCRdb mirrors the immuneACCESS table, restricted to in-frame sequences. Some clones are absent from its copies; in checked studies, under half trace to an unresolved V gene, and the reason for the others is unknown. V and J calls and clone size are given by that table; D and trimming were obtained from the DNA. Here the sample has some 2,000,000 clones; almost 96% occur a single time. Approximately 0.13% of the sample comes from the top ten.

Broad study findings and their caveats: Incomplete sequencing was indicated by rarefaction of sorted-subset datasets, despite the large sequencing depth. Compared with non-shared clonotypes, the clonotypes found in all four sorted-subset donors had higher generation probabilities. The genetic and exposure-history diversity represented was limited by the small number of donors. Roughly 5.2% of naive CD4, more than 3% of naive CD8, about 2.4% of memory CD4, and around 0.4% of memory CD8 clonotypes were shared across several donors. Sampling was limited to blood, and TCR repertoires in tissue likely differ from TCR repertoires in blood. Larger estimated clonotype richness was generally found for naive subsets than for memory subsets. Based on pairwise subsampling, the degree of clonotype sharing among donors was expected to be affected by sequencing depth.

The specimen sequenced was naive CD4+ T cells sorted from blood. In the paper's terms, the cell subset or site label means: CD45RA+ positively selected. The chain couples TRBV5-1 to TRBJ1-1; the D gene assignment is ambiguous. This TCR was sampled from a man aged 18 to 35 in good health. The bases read TGCGCCAGCAGCTGGGGTGTGGACACTGAAGCTTTCTTT. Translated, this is CASSWGVDTEAFF.